This TCR beta chain was obtained from a study of T cell repertoires in chronic hepatitis B (dated by TCRdb to between 2017 and 2020). This clone was observed a few times. No base quality information exists; no much larger clone differs at one position. The CDR3 sequence holds 16 residues, the cysteine and phenylalanine included. CDR3 DNA only is kept here, 48 bases in frame from base 1. V and J are trimmed by 6 bases and 3 bases, and the gene matches miss 6 bases of the junction. The germline V gene supplies CDR1 SGHNT and CDR2 YENEEA. The method behind the library was the immunoSEQ multiplex PCR assay. TCRdb stores this immuneACCESS table with in-frame sequences only. Part of the clones is absent; in the studies checked, under half of the shortfall reflects unresolved V genes, and no reason is known for the rest. The sample table includes around 70 clones.

Sequenced material: HBV core (core195) epitope-specific CD8+ T cells from PBMCs. The sequence was collected from a human donor with chronic hepatitis B virus infection. The chain joins TRBV11-3 to TRBJ2-6; TRBD1 lines up with 9 middle nucleotides. The sequenced DNA is TGTGCCAGCAGTCTCACAGGGGGCTATGGGGCCAACGTCCTGACTTTC. The translation is CASSLTGGYGANVLTF.